What follows are 8 T cell receptor beta chains derived from one specimen sequenced in a study of identifying expanded T cells in peripheral blood. TCRdb's copy holds only in-frame clones and misses some; the assay was immunoSEQ multiplex PCR. Of around 100,000 clones listed, around 90% are singletons. Sequencing input: blood. These TCRs come from a person aged 18 to 69 in good health.

The J gene is TRBJ2-3, the V gene TRBV7-2; weak D call: TRBD2 (7 bases). The germline V gene has CDR1 SGHTA and CDR2 FQGNSA. CDR3 length: 15 amino acids. V was pared by 0 bases and J by 6 bases, with 13 bases between. DNA for the CDR3: TGTGCCAGCAGCTTAGCATCGCGGGGGCCGGATACGCAGTATTTT. Translating it yields CASSLASRGPDTQYF. Full variable domain (rest looked up from reference TRBV7-2 and TRBJ2-3): GAGVSQSPSNKVTEKGKDVELRCDPISGHTALYWYRQSLGQGLEFLIYFQGNSAPDKSGLPSDRFSAERTGGSVSTLTIQRTQQEDSAVYLCASSLASRGPDTQYFGPGTRLTVL.

This chain joins TRBV5-1 and TRBJ2-1, with a tentative D call TRBD2 (6 bases). The V gene lost 0 bases and the J gene lost 14 bases, with 12 bases spanning the gap. Per germline, CDR1 SGHRS and CDR2 YFSETQ. There are 12 residues in the CDR3. CDR3 sequence: CASSLEGTGEFF. The CDR3 bases are TGCGCCAGCAGCTTGGAGGGGACTGGGGAGTTCTTC.

V gene TRBV7-8 combines with J gene TRBJ1-5; D is unclear. With 5 bases removed from V and 4 bases from J, the gap between germline ends came to 12 bases. Per the germline V gene, CDR1 is SGHVS and CDR2 is FQNEAQ. The CDR3 contains 14 residues. The chain's CDR3 is CASSTTRLNQPQHF. The CDR3 bases are TGTGCCAGCAGCACGACTCGGTTGAATCAGCCCCAGCATTTT.

This chain links TRBV7-2 with TRBJ2-5, with a tentative D call TRBD2 (6 bases). The V end lost 2 bases, the J end lost 1 base, and 11 bases lay between the germline ends. This CDR3 region has 15 residues. Germline assignment: CDR1 SGHTA and CDR2 FQGNSA. The CDR3 loop is CASSLLLARQETQYF. The CDR3 DNA sequence: TGTGCCAGCAGCTTACTGCTAGCGCGCCAAGAGACCCAGTACTTC.

The J gene is TRBJ1-2, the V gene TRBV27; tentative D call: TRBD1 (6 bases). The CDR3 contains 15 residues. The ends were cut back, 0 bases at V and 4 bases at J, with 12 bases in the middle. The V gene's germline CDR1 is MNHEY and CDR2 SMNVEV (reference sequence). This chain's CDR3 is CASSLSGGATYGYTF. In DNA form, the CDR3 reads TGTGCCAGCAGTTTATCCGGGGGCGCCACCTATGGCTACACCTTC.

This chain links TRBV11-2 with TRBJ2-7, with 8 bases matching TRBD1. V was clipped by 6 bases and J by 4 bases; unmatched bases: 11. This CDR3 spans 15 amino acids. Germline V gene lookup returns CDR1 SGHAT and CDR2 FQNNGV. The CDR3: CASRHTGTGTYEQYF. The CDR3 DNA reads TGTGCCAGCAGACATACCGGGACAGGCACTTACGAGCAGTACTTC. The full variable domain, completed using reference TRBV11-2 and TRBJ2-7, is EAGVAQSPRYKIIEKRQSVAFWCNPISGHATLYWYQQILGQGPKLLIQFQNNGVVDDSQLPKDRFSAERLKGVDSTLKIQPAKLEDSAVYLCASRHTGTGTYEQYFGPGTRLTVT.

Worth noting for this clone: This CDR3 is also generated by other DNA sequences in the sample. The chain combines TRBV9 with TRBJ1-1, with TRBD1 matching 7 bases. From germline, CDR1 is SGDLS and CDR2 YYNGEE. This CDR3 spans 14 amino acids. J lost 3 bases, V lost 3 bases, and 5 bases had no gene match. Here the CDR3 DNA reads TGTGCCAGCAGCGCACTCACAGGGGACACTGAAGCTTTCTTT. Translation: CASSALTGDTEAFF.

The rearrangement uses TRBV10-1 and TRBJ1-3, with a weak D call TRBD1 (6 bases). The CDR3 runs to 14 residues. The V gene lost 2 bases and the J gene lost 8 bases, with 13 bases spanning the gap. Germline CDR1 WNHNN, CDR2 SYGVQD (reference sequence). This chain's CDR3 is CASSERLQGHTIYF. The CDR3 coding sequence is TGCGCCAGCAGTGAGCGGCTACAGGGACACACCATATATTTT.